The entry below describes one TCR beta chain. The CDR3 consists of 13 residues. V lost 5 bases to trimming and J lost 5 bases, with 10 bases between them. Germline CDR1 and CDR2: SGHAT and FQNNGV. Primers for the PCR totalled 60 Vbeta and 13 Jbeta. Here immunoSEQ multiplex PCR was the method, and the copy in TCRdb shows in-frame clones only, minus some. The listing records 74,000 or so clones. The data were obtained in a study of cytomegalovirus exposure and HLA in healthy donors. The sequence derives from a woman between 55 and 75 years old in good health and CMV-seronegative. This chain joins TRBV11-2 and TRBJ2-1, with D perhaps matching TRBD2 (6 bases). The specimen was PBMCs. This chain's CDR3 is CASSTSSDNEQFF. The CDR3 DNA sequence: TGTGCCAGCAGCACGTCTAGCGACAATGAGCAGTTCTTC.